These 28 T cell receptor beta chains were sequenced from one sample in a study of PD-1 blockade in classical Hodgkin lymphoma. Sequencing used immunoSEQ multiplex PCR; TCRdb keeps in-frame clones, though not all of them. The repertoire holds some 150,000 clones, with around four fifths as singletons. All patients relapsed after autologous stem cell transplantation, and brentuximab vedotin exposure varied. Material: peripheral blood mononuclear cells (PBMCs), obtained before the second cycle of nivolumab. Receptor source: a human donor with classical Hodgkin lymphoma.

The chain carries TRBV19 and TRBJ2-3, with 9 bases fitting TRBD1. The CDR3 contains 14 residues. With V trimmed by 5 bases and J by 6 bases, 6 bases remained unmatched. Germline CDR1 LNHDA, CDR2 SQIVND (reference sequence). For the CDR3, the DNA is TGTGCCAGTAGTCGGACAGGGGTGAGTGATACGCAGTATTTT. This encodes CASSRTGVSDTQYF.

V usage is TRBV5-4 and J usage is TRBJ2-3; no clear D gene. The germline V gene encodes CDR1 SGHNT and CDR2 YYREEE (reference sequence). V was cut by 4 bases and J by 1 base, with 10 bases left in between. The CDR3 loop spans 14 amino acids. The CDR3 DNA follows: TGTGCCAGCAGCCGCGGAACACGCACAGATACGCAGTATTTT. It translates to CASSRGTRTDTQYF.

CDR3 bases: TGTGCCAGCAGCTATTCGAGGGGGCGCGGCTATGGCTACACCTTC. Its translation is CASSYSRGRGYGYTF. The V and J genes are TRBV6-5 and TRBJ1-2; TRBD1 matches 7 bases. Germline V gene lookup returns CDR1 MNHEY and CDR2 SVGAGI. Germline trimming cut 6 bases from V and 4 bases from J; bases unmatched to any gene: 11. This CDR3 contains 15 residues.

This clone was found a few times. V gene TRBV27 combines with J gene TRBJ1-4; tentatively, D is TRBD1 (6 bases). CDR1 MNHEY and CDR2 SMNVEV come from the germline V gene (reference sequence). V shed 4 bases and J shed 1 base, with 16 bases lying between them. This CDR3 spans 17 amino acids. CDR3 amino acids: CASSSQGLGLTNEKLFF. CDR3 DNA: TGTGCCAGCAGTTCACAGGGATTGGGTTTAACTAATGAAAAACTGTTTTTT. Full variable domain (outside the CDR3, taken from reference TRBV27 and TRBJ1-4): EAQVTQNPRYLITVTGKKLTVTCSQNMNHEYMSWYRQDPGLGLRQIYYSMNVEVTDKGDVPEGYKVSRKEKRNFPLILESPSPNQTSLYFCASSSQGLGLTNEKLFFGSGTQLSVL.

The CDR3 protein is CASSFPGLAGNEQFF. DNA of the CDR3: TGTGCCAGCAGTTTCCCGGGACTAGCGGGGAATGAGCAGTTCTTC. The V gene is TRBV7-9, the J gene TRBJ2-1, with 13 bases aligning to TRBD2. Germline loops: CDR1 SEHNR, CDR2 FQNEAQ (reference sequence). The CDR3 loop spans 15 amino acids. V was clipped by 6 bases and J by 7 bases; unmatched bases: 6. Looking up the rest from reference TRBV7-9 and TRBJ2-1 gives the full variable domain: DTGVSQNPRHKITKRGQNVTFRCDPISEHNRLYWYRQTLGQGPEFLTYFQNEAQLEKSRLLSDRFSAERPKGSFSTLEIQRTEQGDSAMYLCASSFPGLAGNEQFFGPGTRLTVL.

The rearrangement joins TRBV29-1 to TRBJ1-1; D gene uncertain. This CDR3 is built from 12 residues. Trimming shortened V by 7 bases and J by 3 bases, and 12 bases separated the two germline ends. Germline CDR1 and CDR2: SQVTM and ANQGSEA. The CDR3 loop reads CSASDLDTEAFF. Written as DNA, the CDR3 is TGCAGCGCCTCAGACTTGGACACTGAAGCTTTCTTT.

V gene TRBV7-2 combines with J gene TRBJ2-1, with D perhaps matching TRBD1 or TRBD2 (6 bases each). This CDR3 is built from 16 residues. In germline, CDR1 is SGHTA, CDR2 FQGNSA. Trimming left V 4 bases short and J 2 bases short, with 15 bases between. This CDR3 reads CASSSYIGGTYNEQFF. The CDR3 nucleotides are TGTGCCAGCAGCTCATACATAGGGGGGACCTACAATGAGCAGTTCTTC.

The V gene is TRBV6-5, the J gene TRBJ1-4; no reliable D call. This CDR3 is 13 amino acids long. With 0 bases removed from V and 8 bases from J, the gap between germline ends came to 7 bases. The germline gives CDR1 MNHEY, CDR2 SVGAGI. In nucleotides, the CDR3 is TGTGCCAGCAGTTACTCGAAAGGCGAAAAACTGTTTTTT. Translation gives CASSYSKGEKLFF.

The CDR3 sequence is CASSEEGDGQLYTF. In DNA, the CDR3 is TGTGCCAGCAGTGAAGAAGGGGACGGGCAACTCTACACCTTC. The V and J genes are TRBV6-1 and TRBJ1-2; D is perhaps TRBD1 (5 bases). The V end was cut by 1 base, the J end by 10 bases, with 16 bases between. The CDR3 spans 14 residues. Looked up from germline, CDR1 is MNHNS and CDR2 is SASEGT.

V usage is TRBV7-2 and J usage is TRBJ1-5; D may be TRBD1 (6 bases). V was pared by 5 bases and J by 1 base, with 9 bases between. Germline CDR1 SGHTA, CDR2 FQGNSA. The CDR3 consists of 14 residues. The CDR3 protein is CASSVTGSNQPQHF. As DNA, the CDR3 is TGTGCCAGCAGCGTAACAGGGAGCAATCAGCCCCAGCATTTT.

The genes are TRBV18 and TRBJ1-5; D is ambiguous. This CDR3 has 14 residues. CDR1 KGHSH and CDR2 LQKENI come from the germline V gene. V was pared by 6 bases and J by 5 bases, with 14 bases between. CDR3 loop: CASSQLSGDQPQHF. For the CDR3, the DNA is TGTGCCAGCTCCCAGCTGAGTGGGGATCAGCCCCAGCATTTT.

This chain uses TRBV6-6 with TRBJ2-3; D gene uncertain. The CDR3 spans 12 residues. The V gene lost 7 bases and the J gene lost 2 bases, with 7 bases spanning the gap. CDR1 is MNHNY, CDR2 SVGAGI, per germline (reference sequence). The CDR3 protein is CASTSVTDTQYF. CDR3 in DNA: TGTGCCAGCACTTCTGTCACAGATACGCAGTATTTT.

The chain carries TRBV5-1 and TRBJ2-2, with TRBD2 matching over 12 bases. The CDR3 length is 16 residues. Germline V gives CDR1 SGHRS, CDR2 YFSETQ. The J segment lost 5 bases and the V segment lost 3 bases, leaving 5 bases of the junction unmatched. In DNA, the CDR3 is TGCGCCAGCAGCTCGACTAGCGGGAGTTTAACCGGGGAGCTGTTTTTT. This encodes CASSSTSGSLTGELFF.

The CDR3 DNA is TGTGCCAGCAGTCCGACGTCGCGGGGCTATGGCTACACCTTC. It encodes CASSPTSRGYGYTF. The V gene is TRBV6-5, the J gene TRBJ1-2; no firm D call. V was clipped by 5 bases and J by 4 bases, with 14 bases between them. CDR3 length equals 14 residues. Looked up from germline, CDR1 is MNHEY and CDR2 is SVGAGI.

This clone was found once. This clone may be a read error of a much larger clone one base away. CDR3: CASGFRRFNEKLFF. DNA for the CDR3: TGTGCCAGCGGCTTCAGGCGGTTTAATGAAAAACTGTTTTTT. The rearrangement joins TRBV9 to TRBJ1-4; D remains unclear. CDR1 SGDLS and CDR2 YYNGEE come from the germline V gene. The CDR3 is 14 amino acids. Trimming left V 7 bases short and J 4 bases short, with 14 bases between.

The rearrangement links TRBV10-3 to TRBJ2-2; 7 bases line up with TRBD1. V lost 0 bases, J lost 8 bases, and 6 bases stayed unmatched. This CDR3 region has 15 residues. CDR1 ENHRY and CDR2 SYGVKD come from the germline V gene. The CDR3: CAISESMRGQGELFF. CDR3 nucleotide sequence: TGTGCCATCAGTGAGTCGATGAGGGGACAGGGGGAGCTGTTTTTT.

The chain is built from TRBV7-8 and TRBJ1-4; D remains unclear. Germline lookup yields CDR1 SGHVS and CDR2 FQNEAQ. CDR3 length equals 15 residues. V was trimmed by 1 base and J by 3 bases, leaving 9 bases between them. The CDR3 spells CASSLESTANEKLFF. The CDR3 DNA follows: TGTGCCAGCAGCTTAGAATCCACTGCTAATGAAAAACTGTTTTTT.

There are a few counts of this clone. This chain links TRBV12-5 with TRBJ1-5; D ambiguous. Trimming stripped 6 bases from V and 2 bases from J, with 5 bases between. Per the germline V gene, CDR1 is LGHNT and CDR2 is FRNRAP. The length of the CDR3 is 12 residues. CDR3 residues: CASGSGNQPQHF. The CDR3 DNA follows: TGTGCTAGTGGCTCCGGCAATCAGCCCCAGCATTTT.

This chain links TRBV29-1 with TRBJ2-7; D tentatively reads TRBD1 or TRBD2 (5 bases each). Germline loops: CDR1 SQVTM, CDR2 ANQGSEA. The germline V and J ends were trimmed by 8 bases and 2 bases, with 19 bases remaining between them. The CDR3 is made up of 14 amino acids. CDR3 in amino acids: CSFRPGRSPYEQYF. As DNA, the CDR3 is TGCAGCTTCCGGCCGGGGCGATCCCCCTACGAGCAGTACTTC.

The CDR3 DNA follows: TGTGCCAGCAGACCGGGAGGGTACAATGAGCAGTTCTTC. Translation gives CASRPGGYNEQFF. This chain uses TRBV27 with TRBJ2-1; 8 bases match TRBD2. Trimming at V came to 6 bases and at J to 4 bases, leaving 2 bases not matched to a gene. There are 13 residues in the CDR3. CDR1 and CDR2 from the germline V gene are MNHEY and SMNVEV (reference sequence).

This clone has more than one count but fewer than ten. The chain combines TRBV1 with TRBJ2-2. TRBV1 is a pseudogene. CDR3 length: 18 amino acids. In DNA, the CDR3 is TGCACCAGCAGCCAAGATTCCGCAGGGACCCCGAACACCGGGGAGCTGTTTTTT. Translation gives CTSSQDSAGTPNTGELFF.

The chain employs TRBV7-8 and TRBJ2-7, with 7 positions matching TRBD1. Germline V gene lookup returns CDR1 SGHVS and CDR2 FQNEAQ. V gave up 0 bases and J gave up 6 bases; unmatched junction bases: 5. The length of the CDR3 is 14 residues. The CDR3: CASSLAGTAFEQYF. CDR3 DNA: TGTGCCAGCAGCTTAGCCGGGACAGCATTCGAGCAGTACTTC.

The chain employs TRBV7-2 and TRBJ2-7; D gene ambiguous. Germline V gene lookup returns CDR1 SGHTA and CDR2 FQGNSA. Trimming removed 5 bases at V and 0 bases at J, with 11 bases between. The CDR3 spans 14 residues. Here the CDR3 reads CASSVEAVSYEQYF. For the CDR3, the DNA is TGTGCCAGCAGCGTCGAGGCGGTCTCCTACGAGCAGTACTTC. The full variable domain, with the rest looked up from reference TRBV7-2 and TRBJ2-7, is GAGVSQSPSNKVTEKGKDVELRCDPISGHTALYWYRQSLGQGLEFLIYFQGNSAPDKSGLPSDRFSAERTGGSVSTLTIQRTQQEDSAVYLCASSVEAVSYEQYFGPGTRLTVT.

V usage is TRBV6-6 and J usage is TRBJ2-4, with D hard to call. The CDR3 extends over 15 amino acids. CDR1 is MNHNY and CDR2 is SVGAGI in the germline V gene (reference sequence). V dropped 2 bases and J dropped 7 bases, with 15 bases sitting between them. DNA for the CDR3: TGTGCCAGCAGTTACCCTCTAGGCCCGTGGAACATTCAGTACTTC. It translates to CASSYPLGPWNIQYF.

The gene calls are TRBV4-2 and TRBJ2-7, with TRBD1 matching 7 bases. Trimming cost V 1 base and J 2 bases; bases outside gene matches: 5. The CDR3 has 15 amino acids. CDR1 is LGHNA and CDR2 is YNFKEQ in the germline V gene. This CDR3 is CASSQGDREPYEQYF. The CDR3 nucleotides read TGTGCCAGCAGCCAAGGCGACAGGGAGCCCTACGAGCAGTACTTC.

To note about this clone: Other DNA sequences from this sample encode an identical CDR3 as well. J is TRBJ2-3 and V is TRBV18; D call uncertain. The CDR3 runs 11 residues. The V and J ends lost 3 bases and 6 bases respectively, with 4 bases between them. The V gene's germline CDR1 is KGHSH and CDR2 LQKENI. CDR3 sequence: CASSPGDTQYF. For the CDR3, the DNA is TGTGCCAGCTCACCCGGTGATACGCAGTATTTT.

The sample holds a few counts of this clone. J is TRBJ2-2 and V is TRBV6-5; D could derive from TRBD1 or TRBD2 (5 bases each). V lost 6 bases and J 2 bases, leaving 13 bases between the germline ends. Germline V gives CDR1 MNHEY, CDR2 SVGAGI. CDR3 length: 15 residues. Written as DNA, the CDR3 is TGTGCCAGCAGGCCGCCGGGACGAAACACCGGGGAGCTGTTTTTT. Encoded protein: CASRPPGRNTGELFF.

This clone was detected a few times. The CDR3 loop is CATRARGVGAYEQYF. CDR3 nucleotide sequence: TGTGCCACCCGGGCCCGCGGGGTTGGTGCCTACGAGCAGTACTTC. This chain connects TRBV6-5 to TRBJ2-7, with a possible D match to TRBD2 (6 bases). The CDR3 runs to 15 residues. In germline, CDR1 is MNHEY, CDR2 SVGAGI. Deletions cut 10 bases from V and 2 bases from J, with 21 bases between.